Shown below are 8 T cell receptor beta chains from a single sample sequenced in a study of OX40 agonist ivuxolimab in advanced cancers. Sequencing used immunoSEQ multiplex PCR; TCRdb keeps in-frame clones, though not all of them. The sample has tens of thousands of clones, approximately 88% seen once. The sample here was CD4+ or CD8+ T cells sorted from blood, taken in a trial of the OX40 agonist ivuxolimab. Receptors originate from an adult with an advanced solid tumor such as melanoma, head and neck, liver or kidney cancer.

This clone came up once. The chain links TRBV9 to TRBJ2-7; 9 bases agree with TRBD1. The CDR3 spans 14 residues. The V gene's germline CDR1 is SGDLS and CDR2 YYNGEE. The V gene end was trimmed by 5 bases and the J gene end by 7 bases; junction bases not matched to a gene: 10. CDR3 sequence: CASSKGQGLWEQYF. CDR3 nucleotides: TGTGCCAGCAGTAAGGGACAGGGACTATGGGAGCAGTACTTC.

The chain employs TRBV6-5 and TRBJ2-7; a weak D match, TRBD1 (5 bases). V shed 5 bases and J shed 2 bases, with 13 bases lying between them. Looked up from germline, CDR1 is MNHEY and CDR2 is SVGAGI. This CDR3 is 14 amino acids long. CDR3 nucleotide sequence: TGTGCCAGCAGTACCATCAGGGTTCCCTACGAGCAGTACTTC. This codes for CASSTIRVPYEQYF.

This clone was detected only once. This sequence joins TRBV29-1 and TRBJ2-5, with 13 nucleotides matching TRBD2. This CDR3 has 14 residues. Germline CDR1 and CDR2: SQVTM and ANQGSEA. Trimming cost V 8 bases and J 5 bases; bases outside gene matches: 8. CDR3 DNA: TGCAGCATAACAGGGACTAGCGGGGCGGAGACCCAGTACTTC. It is translated as CSITGTSGAETQYF.

The genes are TRBV30 and TRBJ1-4, with D hard to call. CDR3 size: 13 residues. V was shortened by 0 bases and J by 7 bases, with 9 bases between the two germline ends. Germline V gives CDR1 GTSNPN, CDR2 SVGIG (reference sequence). The CDR3 sequence is CAWSVNAGEKLFF. The CDR3 DNA sequence: TGTGCCTGGAGTGTGAATGCCGGTGAAAAACTGTTTTTT.

CDR3 bases: TGTGCCAGCAGTGACCACAATGAGCAGTTCTTC. Translation: CASSDHNEQFF. V gene TRBV27 combines with J gene TRBJ2-1; unclear D gene. Trimming removed 5 bases at V and 5 bases at J, with 4 bases between. The CDR3 contains 11 residues. Germline V gene data show CDR1 as MNHEY and CDR2 as SMNVEV (reference sequence).

V usage is TRBV19 and J usage is TRBJ1-1, with 10 bases identical to TRBD1. The V and J ends lost 4 bases and 1 base, in that order; junction bases with no gene match: 12. Germline V CDR1 and CDR2: LNHDA, SQIVND (reference sequence). The CDR3 loop spans 18 amino acids. CDR3 coding DNA: TGTGCCAGTAGTAAGCAGACAGGGGGCTCCGCAACGAACACTGAAGCTTTCTTT. Translated, it gives CASSKQTGGSATNTEAFF.

This chain uses TRBV15 with TRBJ2-3; TRBD2 matches 8 bases. The V gene's germline CDR1 is LNHNV and CDR2 YYDKDF (reference sequence). The trim removed 2 bases at V and 1 base at J, leaving 5 bases unmatched. There are 16 residues in the CDR3. Here the CDR3 DNA reads TGTGCCACCAGCAGAAACCGGGGGGGCGGCACAGATACGCAGTATTTT. Its translation is CATSRNRGGGTDTQYF. Full variable domain (rest looked up from reference TRBV15 and TRBJ2-3): DAMVIQNPRYQVTQFGKPVTLSCSQTLNHNVMYWYQQKSSQAPKLLFHYYDKDFNNEADTPDNFQSRRPNTSFCFLDIRSPGLGDTAMYLCATSRNRGGGTDTQYFGPGTRLTVL.

The chain's CDR3 is CASSRLNRDGGNTIYF. The CDR3 DNA is TGTGCCAGTAGCAGACTAAACCGGGACGGAGGAAACACCATATATTTT. The chain joins TRBV19 to TRBJ1-3; D may be TRBD1 (5 bases). Trimming stripped 6 bases from V and 4 bases from J, with 19 bases between. This CDR3 comprises 16 residues. Germline V gives CDR1 LNHDA, CDR2 SQIVND (reference sequence).